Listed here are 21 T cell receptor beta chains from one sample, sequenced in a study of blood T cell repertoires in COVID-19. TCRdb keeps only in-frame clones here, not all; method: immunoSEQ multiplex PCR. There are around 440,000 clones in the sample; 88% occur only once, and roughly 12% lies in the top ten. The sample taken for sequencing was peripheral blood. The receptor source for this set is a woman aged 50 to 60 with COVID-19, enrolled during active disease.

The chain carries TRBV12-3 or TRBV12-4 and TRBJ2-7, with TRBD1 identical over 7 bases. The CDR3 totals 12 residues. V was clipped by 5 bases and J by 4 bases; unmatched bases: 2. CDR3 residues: CASSRQGYEQYF. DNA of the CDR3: TGTGCCAGCAGTAGACAGGGTTACGAGCAGTACTTC.

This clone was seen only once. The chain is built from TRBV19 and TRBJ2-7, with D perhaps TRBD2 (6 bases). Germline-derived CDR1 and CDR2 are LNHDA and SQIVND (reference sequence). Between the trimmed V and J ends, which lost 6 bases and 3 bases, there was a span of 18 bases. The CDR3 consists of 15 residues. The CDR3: CASSGGLGGFYEQYF. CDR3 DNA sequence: TGTGCCAGTAGCGGGGGACTGGGGGGATTCTACGAGCAGTACTTC. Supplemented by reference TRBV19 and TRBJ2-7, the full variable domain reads DGGITQSPKYLFRKEGQNVTLSCEQNLNHDAMYWYRQDPGQGLRLIYYSQIVNDFQKGDIAEGYSVSREKKESFPLTVTSAQKNPTAFYLCASSGGLGGFYEQYFGPGTRLTVT.

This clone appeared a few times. The CDR3 bases are TGTGCCTGGGCCCAGGGGAGCAATCAGCCCCAGCATTTT. The encoded protein is CAWAQGSNQPQHF. The chain recombines TRBV30 with TRBJ1-5; tentative D call: TRBD1 (6 bases). V lost 5 bases to trimming and J lost 1 base, with 9 bases between them. Germline CDR1 is GTSNPN and CDR2 is SVGIG (reference sequence). The CDR3 sequence is 13 residues long.

The CDR3 is CASSAQLAGTDTQYF. The CDR3 DNA sequence: TGTGCCAGCAGCGCCCAACTAGCGGGGACAGATACGCAGTATTTT. This chain uses TRBV7-3 with TRBJ2-3, with 10 bases that match TRBD2. The junction had 5 bases not matched to a gene; V was cut back by 5 bases and J by 3 bases. This CDR3 is 15 amino acids long. The germline V gene encodes CDR1 SGHTA and CDR2 FQGTGA.

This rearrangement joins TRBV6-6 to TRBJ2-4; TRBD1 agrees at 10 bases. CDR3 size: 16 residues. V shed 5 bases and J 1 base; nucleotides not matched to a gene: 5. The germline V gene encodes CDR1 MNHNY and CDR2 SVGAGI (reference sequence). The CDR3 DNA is TGTGCCAGCAGTCAAAGACAGGGGGCTGCCAAAAACATTCAGTACTTC. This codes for CASSQRQGAAKNIQYF.

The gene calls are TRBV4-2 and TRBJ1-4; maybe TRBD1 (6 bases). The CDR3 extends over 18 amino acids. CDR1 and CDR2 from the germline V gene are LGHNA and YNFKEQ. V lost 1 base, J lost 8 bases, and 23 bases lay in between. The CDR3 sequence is CASSQADSPLGGLEKLFF. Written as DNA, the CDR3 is TGTGCCAGCAGCCAAGCGGACAGCCCCCTAGGAGGTTTAGAAAAACTGTTTTTT.

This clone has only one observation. The CDR3 protein is CASSVAGPPFEQYF. CDR3 bases: TGTGCCAGCAGCGTAGCAGGGCCCCCGTTCGAGCAGTACTTC. The rearrangement uses TRBV9 and TRBJ2-7; possibly TRBD1 for D (5 bases). The CDR3 spans 14 residues. V dropped 0 bases and J dropped 6 bases, with 13 bases sitting between them. Looked up from germline, CDR1 is SGDLS and CDR2 is YYNGEE.

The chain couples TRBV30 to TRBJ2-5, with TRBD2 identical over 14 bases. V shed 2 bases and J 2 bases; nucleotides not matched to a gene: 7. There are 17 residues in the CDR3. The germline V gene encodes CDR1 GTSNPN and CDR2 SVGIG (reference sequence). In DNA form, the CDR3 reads TGTGCCTGGAGTATCATGACTAGCGGGGGGGGGCAAGAGACCCAGTACTTC. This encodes CAWSIMTSGGGQETQYF.

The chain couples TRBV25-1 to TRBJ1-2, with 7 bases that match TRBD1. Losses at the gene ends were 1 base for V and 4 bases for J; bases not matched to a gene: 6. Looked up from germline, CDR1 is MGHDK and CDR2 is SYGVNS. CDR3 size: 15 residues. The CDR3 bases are TGTGCCAGCAGTGAATCGGCAGGGGGGCTCTATGGCTACACCTTC. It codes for CASSESAGGLYGYTF.

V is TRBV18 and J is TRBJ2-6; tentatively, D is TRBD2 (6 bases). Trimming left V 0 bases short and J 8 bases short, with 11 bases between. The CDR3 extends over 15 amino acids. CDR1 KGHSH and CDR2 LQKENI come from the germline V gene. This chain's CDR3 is CASSPPVRGTNVLTF. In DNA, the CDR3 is TGTGCCAGCTCACCACCGGTTCGGGGGACCAACGTCCTGACTTTC.

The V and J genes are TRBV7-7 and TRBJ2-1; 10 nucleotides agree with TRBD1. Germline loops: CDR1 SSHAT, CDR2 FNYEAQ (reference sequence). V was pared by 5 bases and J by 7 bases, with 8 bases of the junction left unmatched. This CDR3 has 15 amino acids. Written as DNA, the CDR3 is TGTGCCAGCAGCCCGACTGGGACAGGGGTGAATGAGCAGTTCTTC. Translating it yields CASSPTGTGVNEQFF.

Written as DNA, the CDR3 is TGTGCCAGCAGCGCCTGGGGACAGTCGACCACCGGGGAGCTGTTTTTT. Its protein product is CASSAWGQSTTGELFF. The chain uses TRBV9 and TRBJ2-2; 7 positions agree with TRBD1. Per the germline V gene, CDR1 is SGDLS and CDR2 is YYNGEE. This CDR3 has 16 amino acids. V lost 3 bases, J lost 4 bases, and 9 bases stayed unmatched.

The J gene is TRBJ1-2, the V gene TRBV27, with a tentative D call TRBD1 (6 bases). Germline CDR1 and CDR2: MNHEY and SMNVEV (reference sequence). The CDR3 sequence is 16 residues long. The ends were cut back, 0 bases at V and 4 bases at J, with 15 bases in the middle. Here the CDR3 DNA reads TGTGCCAGCAGTTTATCTTCCAGACAGGTTGGCTATGGCTACACCTTC. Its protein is CASSLSSRQVGYGYTF.

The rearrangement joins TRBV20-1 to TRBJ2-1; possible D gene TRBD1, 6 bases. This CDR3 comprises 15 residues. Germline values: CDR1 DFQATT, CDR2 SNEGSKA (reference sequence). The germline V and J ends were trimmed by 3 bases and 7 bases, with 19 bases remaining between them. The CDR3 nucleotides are TGCAGTGCTAGTGCTCTCAGGGTAAGGGGGAATGAGCAGTTCTTC. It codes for CSASALRVRGNEQFF.

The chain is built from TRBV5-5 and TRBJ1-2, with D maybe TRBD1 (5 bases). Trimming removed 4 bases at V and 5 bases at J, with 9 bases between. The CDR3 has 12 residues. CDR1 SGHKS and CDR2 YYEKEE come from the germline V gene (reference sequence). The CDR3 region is CASSLDSYGYTF. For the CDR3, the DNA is TGTGCCAGCAGCCTAGACAGTTATGGCTACACCTTC.

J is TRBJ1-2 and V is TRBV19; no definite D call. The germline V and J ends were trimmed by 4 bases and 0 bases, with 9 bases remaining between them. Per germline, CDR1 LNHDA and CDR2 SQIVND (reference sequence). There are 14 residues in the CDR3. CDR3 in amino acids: CASSRKEANYGYTF. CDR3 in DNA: TGTGCCAGTAGTAGGAAGGAGGCTAACTATGGCTACACCTTC.

CDR3 region: CASSLILTGGANGYTF. The CDR3 coding sequence is TGTGCCAGTAGTCTCATTTTGACAGGGGGCGCGAATGGCTACACCTTC. V and J are TRBV19 and TRBJ1-2, with 10 bases matching TRBD1. CDR3 size: 16 residues. Germline V gene sequence: CDR1 LNHDA, CDR2 SQIVND (reference sequence). With 5 bases clipped from V and 6 bases from J, the junction kept 12 bases outside the gene matches.

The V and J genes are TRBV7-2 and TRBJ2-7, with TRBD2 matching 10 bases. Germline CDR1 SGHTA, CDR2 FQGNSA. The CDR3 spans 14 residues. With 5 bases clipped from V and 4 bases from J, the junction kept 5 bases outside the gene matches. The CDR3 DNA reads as TGTGCCAGCAGCCACAGCGGGGGGGCGTACGAGCAGTACTTC. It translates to CASSHSGGAYEQYF.

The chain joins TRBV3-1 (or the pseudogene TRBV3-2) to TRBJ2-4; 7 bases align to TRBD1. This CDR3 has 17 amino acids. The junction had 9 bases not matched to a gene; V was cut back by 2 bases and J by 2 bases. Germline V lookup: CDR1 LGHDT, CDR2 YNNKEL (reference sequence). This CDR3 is CASSQHSPRGPKNIQYF. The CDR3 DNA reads TGTGCCAGCAGCCAACATTCCCCGAGGGGGCCCAAAAACATTCAGTACTTC.

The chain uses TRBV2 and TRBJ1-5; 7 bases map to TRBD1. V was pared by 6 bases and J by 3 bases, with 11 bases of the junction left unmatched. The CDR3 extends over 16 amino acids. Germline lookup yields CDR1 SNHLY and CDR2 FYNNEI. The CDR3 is CASSRLGGQLNQPQHF. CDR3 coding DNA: TGTGCCAGCAGCCGACTGGGGGGACAGCTCAATCAGCCCCAGCATTTT.

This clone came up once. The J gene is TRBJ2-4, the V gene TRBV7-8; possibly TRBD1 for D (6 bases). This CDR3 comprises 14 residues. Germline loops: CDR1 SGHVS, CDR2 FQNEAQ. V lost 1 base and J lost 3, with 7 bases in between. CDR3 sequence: CASSLEGVKNIQYF. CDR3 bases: TGTGCCAGCAGCTTAGAGGGGGTCAAAAACATTCAGTACTTC.